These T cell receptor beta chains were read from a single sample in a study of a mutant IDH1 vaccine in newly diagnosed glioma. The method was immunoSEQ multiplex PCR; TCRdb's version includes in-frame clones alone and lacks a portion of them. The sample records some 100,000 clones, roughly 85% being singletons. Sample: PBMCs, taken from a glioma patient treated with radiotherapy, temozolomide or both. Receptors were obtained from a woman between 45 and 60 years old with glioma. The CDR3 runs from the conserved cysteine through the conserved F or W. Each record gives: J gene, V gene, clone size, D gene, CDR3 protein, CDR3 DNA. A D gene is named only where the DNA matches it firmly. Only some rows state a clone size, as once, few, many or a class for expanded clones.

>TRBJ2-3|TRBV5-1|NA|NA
CASAGTTEGDTQYF
TGCGCCAGCGCCGGGACAACCGAGGGAGATACGCAGTATTTT
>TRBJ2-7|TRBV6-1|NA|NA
CASSERGAYEQYF
TGTGCCAGCAGTGAGCGGGGTGCCTACGAGCAGTACTTC
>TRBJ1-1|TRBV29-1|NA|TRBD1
CSAVPGGTEAFF
TGCAGCGCCGTCCCAGGGGGCACTGAAGCTTTCTTT
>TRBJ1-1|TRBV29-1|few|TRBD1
CSIVAGTGKTEAFF
TGCAGCATAGTGGCAGGGACAGGGAAGACTGAAGCTTTCTTT
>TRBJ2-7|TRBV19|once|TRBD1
CASSRADRGPEQYF
TGTGCCAGTAGTCGAGCGGACAGGGGGCCCGAGCAGTACTTC
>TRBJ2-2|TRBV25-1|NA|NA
CASSEGQFAAGELFF
TGTGCCAGCAGTGAAGGGCAGTTCGCCGCCGGGGAGCTGTTTTTT
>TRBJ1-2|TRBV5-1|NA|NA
CASSPDFSGYGYTF
TGCGCCAGCAGCCCGGACTTCTCCGGCTATGGCTACACCTTC
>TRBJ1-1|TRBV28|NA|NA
CAAAGGIAEAFF
TGTGCAGCGGCGGGGGGAATCGCTGAAGCTTTCTTT
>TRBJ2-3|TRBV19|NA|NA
CASSIGDTQYF
TGTGCCAGTAGTATTGGAGATACGCAGTATTTT
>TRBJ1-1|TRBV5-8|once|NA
CASSLLGAKNTEAFF
TGTGCCAGCAGCTTGCTCGGGGCCAAGAACACTGAAGCTTTCTTT
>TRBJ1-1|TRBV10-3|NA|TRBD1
CAISPGGGTEAFF
TGTGCCATCAGCCCAGGGGGGGGGACTGAAGCTTTCTTT
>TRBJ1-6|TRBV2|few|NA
CARRAANSPLHF
TGTGCCAGGCGGGCCGCAAATTCACCCCTCCACTTT
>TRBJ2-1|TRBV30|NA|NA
CAWSPRQEQFF
TGTGCCTGGAGTCCTCGTCAAGAGCAGTTCTTC
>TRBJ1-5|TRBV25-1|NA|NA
CASSQTGYYQPQHF
TGTGCCAGCAGCCAAACAGGGTATTATCAGCCCCAGCATTTT
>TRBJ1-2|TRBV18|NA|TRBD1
CASSPGGQGEGPNYGYTF
TGTGCCAGCTCACCTGGCGGACAGGGAGAGGGGCCTAACTATGGCTACACCTTC
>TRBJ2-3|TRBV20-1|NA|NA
CSGRGTDTQYF
TGCAGTGGAAGGGGCACAGATACGCAGTATTTT
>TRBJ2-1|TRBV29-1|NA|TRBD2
CSVGGGGYNEQFF
TGCAGCGTTGGCGGGGGAGGCTACAATGAGCAGTTCTTC
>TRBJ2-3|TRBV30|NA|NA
CAWSQGGSTDTQYF
TGTGCCTGGTCCCAGGGCGGGAGCACAGATACGCAGTATTTT
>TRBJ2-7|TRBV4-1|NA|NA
CASSQVLRDEQYF
TGCGCCAGCAGCCAAGTTCTCCGTGACGAGCAGTACTTC
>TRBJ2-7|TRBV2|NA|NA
CASRPGLHHYEQYF
TGTGCCAGCAGGCCGGGACTCCACCACTACGAGCAGTACTTC
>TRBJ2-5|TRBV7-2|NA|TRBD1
CASSLAPGGTETQYF
TGTGCCAGCAGCTTAGCCCCAGGGGGCACTGAGACCCAGTACTTC
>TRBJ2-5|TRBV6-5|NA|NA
CASSYSRGAGETQYF
TGTGCCAGCAGTTACTCTCGGGGAGCCGGGGAGACCCAGTACTTC
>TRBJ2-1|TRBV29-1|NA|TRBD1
CSVEGTGGPRKGAYNEQFF
TGCAGCGTTGAGGGGACAGGGGGGCCCAGGAAAGGGGCCTACAATGAGCAGTTCTTC
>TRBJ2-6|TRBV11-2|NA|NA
CASSLGQPGANVLTF
TGTGCCAGCAGCTTAGGCCAACCCGGGGCCAACGTCCTGACTTTC
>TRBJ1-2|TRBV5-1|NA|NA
CASSHGTSYGYTF
TGCGCCAGCAGCCACGGGACATCCTATGGCTACACATTC
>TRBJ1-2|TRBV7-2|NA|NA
CASSLERWGGYTF
TGTGCCAGCAGCTTAGAGCGGTGGGGCGGCTACACCTTC
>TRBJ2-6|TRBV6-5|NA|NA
CASRKGSAGANVLTF
TGTGCCAGCAGAAAAGGGTCAGCTGGGGCCAACGTCCTGACTTTC
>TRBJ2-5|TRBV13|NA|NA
CASSGNRAETQYF
TGTGCCAGCAGCGGTAACAGGGCAGAGACCCAGTACTTC
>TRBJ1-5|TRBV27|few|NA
CASRQAGQPQHF
TGTGCCAGTAGACAGGCGGGACAGCCCCAGCATTTT
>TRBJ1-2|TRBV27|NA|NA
CASSSSPGTYGEGGYTF
TGTGCCAGCAGTTCAAGTCCCGGGACATACGGGGAAGGTGGCTACACCTTC
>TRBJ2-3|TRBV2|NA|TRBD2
CASLAGFGADTQYF
TGTGCCAGCCTAGCGGGCTTCGGGGCAGATACGCAGTATTTT
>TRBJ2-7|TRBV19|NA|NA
CASSILGTYQLYF
TGTGCCAGTAGTATTTTGGGGACCTATCAACTGTACTTC
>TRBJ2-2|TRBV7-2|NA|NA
CASSPDRRSNTGELFF
TGTGCCAGCAGCCCAGACAGGAGATCGAACACCGGGGAGCTGTTTTTT
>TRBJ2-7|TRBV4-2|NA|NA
CASSQVPAYSYEQYF
TGTGCCAGCAGCCAAGTACCAGCGTACTCCTACGAGCAGTACTTC
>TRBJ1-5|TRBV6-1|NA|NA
CASSERGTYINQPQHF
TGTGCCAGCAGTGAACGTGGGACCTACATCAATCAGCCCCAGCATTTT
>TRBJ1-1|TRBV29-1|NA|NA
CSVGRGDTEAFF
TGCAGCGTTGGTAGAGGGGACACTGAAGCTTTCTTT
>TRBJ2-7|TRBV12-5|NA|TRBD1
CASGLCGTEIYEQYF
TGTGCTAGTGGTTTGTGTGGGACAGAGATATACGAGCAGTACTTC